This T cell receptor beta chain was identified during a study of neurological immune-mediated disorders. Study-wide results and limits: In HTLV-1-associated myelopathy, TCR clonal expansion was greatest, whereas multiple sclerosis had the least, falling below healthy controls.

The unsorted libraries were produced from 2 million PBMCs held at -80 C. The V gene end was trimmed by 6 bases and the J gene end by 6 bases; junction bases not matched to a gene: 1. The CDR3 loop spans 13 amino acids. By 5'RACE with 10-nucleotide random UMIs, the cDNA was made. Over 170 million TCR-beta sequences from 15-18 subjects were obtained in each sequencing run. TCRdb used MiXCR to reprocess the 5' RACE reads, holding one entry per CDR3 protein. The sample includes 27,000 or so distinct CDR3 sequences, about 21% of them seen just once. This clonotype was seen at least ten times. The antigen remains unidentified.

The chain carries TRBV12-3 or TRBV12-4 and TRBJ2-1; 11 bases align to TRBD1. The receptor comes from a woman in her sixties or seventies in good health. The sequencing input was PBMCs. The CDR3 DNA reads TGTGCCAGCAGAGGGACAGGGGGCAATGAGCAGTTCTTC. Translating it yields CASRGTGGNEQFF.